This T cell receptor beta chain was sequenced for a study of beta chain features in type 1 diabetes. Study details: Patients and healthy donors were similar in age, gender and cell yields.

Overall study findings and caveats: Moderate but significant shortening of TCRB CDR3s was recorded in all four CD4+ subsets from Type 1 diabetes patients.

Trimming pared 7 bases from V and 2 bases from J, leaving 14 bases between. CDR3 length: 15 residues. Germline V gene sequence: CDR1 WSHSY, CDR2 SAAADI. The whole isolated RNA underwent reverse transcription, so sequencing captured expressed TCRB transcripts. Millions of reads was the average for naive, central memory and regulatory T cell samples. Data came from immunoSEQ multiplex PCR; TCRdb stores just in-frame clones and leaves some out. This sample has 100,000 to 150,000 clones, with 17% found just once. Each of the CD4+ naive, central memory, regulatory and stem cell-like memory populations was sorted via CD45RO/CCR7/CD25/CD127/CD95/CD27. This clone showed up just a few times. Its antigen is undetermined.

The rearrangement links TRBV10-2 to TRBJ2-2, with D maybe TRBD2 (5 bases). The sample comprised central memory CD4+ T cells from blood. The receptor's source is a man between 18 and 29 years old with type 1 diabetes. The CDR3: CASTFGNGNTGELFF. The DNA for the CDR3 is TGCGCCAGCACCTTCGGGAACGGTAACACCGGGGAGCTGTTTTTT.